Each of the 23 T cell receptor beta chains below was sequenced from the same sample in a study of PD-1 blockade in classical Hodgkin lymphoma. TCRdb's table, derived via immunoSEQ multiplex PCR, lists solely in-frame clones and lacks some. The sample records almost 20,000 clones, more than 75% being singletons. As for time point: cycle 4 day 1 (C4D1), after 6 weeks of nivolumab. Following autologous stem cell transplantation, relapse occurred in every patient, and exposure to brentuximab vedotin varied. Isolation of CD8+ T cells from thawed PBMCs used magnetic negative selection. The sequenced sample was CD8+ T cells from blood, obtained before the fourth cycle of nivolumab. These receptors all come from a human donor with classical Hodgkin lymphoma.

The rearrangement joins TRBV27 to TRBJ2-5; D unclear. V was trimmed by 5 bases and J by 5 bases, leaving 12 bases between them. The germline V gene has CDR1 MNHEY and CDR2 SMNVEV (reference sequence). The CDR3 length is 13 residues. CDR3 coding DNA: TGTGCCAGCAGTCCGTCGTTAAGGGAGACCCAGTACTTC. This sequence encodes CASSPSLRETQYF.

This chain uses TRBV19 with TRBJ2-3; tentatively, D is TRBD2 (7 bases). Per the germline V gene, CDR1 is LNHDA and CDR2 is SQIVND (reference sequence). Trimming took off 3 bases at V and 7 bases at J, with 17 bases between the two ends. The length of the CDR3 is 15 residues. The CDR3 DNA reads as TGTGCCAGTAGTATCCTCTCCGGGGGGCTGAATACGCAGTATTTT. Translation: CASSILSGGLNTQYF.

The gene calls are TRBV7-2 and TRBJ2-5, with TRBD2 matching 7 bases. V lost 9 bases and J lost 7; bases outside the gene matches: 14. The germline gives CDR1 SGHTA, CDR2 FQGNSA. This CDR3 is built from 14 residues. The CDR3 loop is CARLQRDARGTQYF. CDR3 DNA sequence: TGTGCCAGACTCCAGCGGGACGCAAGAGGGACCCAGTACTTC.

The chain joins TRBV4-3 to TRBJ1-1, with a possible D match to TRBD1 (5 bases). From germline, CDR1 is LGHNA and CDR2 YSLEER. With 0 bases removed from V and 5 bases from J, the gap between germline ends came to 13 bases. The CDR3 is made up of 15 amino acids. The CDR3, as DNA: TGCGCCAGCAGCCAAGATCGGGCGGGGGGGACTGAAGCTTTCTTT. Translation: CASSQDRAGGTEAFF.

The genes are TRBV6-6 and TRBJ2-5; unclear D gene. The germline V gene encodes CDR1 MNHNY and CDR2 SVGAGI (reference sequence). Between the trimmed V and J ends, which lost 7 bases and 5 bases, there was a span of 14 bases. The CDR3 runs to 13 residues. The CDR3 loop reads CASKGPPFETQYF. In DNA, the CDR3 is TGTGCCAGCAAGGGCCCTCCATTCGAGACCCAGTACTTC.

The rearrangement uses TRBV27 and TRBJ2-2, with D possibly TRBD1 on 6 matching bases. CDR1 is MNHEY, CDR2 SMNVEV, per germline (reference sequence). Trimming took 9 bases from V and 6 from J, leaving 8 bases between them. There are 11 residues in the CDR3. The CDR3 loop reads CASSGAGELFF. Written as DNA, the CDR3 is TGTGCCAGTTCAGGGGCCGGGGAGCTGTTTTTT.

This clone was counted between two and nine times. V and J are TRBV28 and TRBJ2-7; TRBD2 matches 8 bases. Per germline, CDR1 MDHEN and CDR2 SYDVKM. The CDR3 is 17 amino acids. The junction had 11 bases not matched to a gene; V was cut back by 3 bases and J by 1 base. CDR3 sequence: CASSFGGGRVRSYEQYF. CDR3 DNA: TGTGCCAGCAGTTTCGGGGGGGGTAGGGTACGTTCCTACGAGCAGTACTTC.

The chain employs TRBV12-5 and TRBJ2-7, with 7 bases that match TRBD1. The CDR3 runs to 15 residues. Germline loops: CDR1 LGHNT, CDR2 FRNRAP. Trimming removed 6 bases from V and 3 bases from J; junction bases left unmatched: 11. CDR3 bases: TGTGCTAGTGGGACCTTTCCAGGGGACAGCTACGAGCAGTACTTC. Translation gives CASGTFPGDSYEQYF.

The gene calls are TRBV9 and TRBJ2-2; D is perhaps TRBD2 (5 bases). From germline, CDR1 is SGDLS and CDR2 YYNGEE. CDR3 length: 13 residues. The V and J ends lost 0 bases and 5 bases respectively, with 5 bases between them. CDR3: CASSVGGTGELFF. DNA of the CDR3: TGTGCCAGCAGCGTAGGCGGGACCGGGGAGCTGTTTTTT.

The CDR3 here is CASSLGRTANTEAFF. CDR3 nucleotides: TGTGCCAGCAGTTTAGGAAGGACAGCGAACACTGAAGCTTTCTTT. The chain recombines TRBV28 with TRBJ1-1, with D perhaps TRBD1 (6 bases). The germline gives CDR1 MDHEN, CDR2 SYDVKM. This CDR3 is 15 amino acids long. The germline V and J ends were trimmed by 2 bases and 1 base, with 11 bases remaining between them.

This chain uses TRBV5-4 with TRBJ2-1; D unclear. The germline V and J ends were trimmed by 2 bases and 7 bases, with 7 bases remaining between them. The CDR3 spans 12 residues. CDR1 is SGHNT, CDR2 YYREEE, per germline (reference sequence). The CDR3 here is CASSLGANEQFF. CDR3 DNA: TGTGCCAGCAGCTTAGGCGCAAATGAGCAGTTCTTC.

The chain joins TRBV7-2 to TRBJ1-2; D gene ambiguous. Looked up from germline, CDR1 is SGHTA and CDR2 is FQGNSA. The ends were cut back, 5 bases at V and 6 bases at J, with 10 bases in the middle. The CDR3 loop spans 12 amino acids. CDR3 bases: TGTGCCAGCAGCCCGGACGGAAATGGCTACACCTTC. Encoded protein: CASSPDGNGYTF.

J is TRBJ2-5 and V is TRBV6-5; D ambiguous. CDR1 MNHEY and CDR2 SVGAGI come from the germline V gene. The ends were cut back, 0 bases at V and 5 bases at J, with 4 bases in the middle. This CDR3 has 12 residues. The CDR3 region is CASSYSKETQYF. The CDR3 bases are TGTGCCAGCAGTTACTCTAAGGAGACCCAGTACTTC.

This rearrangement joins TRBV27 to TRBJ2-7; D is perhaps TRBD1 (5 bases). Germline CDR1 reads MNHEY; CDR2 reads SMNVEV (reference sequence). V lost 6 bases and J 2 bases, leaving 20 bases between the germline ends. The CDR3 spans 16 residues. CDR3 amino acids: CASSPEAGDRTYEQYF. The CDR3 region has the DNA TGTGCCAGCAGCCCCGAGGCAGGAGACAGAACCTACGAGCAGTACTTC.

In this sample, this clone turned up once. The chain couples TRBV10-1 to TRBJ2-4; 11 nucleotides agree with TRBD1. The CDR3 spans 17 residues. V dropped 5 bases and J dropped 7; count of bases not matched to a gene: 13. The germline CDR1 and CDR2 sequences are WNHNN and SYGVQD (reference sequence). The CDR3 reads CASSQGGLGQGANIQYF. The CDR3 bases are TGCGCCAGCAGTCAAGGGGGGCTAGGACAGGGGGCGAACATTCAGTACTTC.

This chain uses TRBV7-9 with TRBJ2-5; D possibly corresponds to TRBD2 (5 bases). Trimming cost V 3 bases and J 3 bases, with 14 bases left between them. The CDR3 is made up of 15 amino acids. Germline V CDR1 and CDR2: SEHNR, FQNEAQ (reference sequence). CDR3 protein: CASSLWSGREETQYF. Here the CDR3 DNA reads TGTGCCAGCAGCTTGTGGTCTGGGCGGGAAGAGACCCAGTACTTC.

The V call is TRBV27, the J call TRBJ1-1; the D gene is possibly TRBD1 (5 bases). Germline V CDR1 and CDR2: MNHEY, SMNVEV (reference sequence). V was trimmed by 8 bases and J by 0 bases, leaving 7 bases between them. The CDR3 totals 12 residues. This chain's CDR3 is CASGTLNTEAFF. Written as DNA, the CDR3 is TGTGCCAGCGGGACTCTGAACACTGAAGCTTTCTTT.

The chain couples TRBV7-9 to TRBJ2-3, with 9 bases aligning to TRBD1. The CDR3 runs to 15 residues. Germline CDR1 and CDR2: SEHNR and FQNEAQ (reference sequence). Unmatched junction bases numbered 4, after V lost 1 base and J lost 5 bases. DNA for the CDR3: TGTGCCAGCAGCTTAGGGGGACAGGGAAAAGATACGCAGTATTTT. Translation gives CASSLGGQGKDTQYF.

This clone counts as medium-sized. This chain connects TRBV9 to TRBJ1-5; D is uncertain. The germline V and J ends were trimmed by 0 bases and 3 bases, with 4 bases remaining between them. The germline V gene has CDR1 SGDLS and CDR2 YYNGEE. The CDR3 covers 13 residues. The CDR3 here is CASSVGFNQPQHF. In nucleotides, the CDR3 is TGTGCCAGCAGCGTAGGATTCAATCAGCCCCAGCATTTT.

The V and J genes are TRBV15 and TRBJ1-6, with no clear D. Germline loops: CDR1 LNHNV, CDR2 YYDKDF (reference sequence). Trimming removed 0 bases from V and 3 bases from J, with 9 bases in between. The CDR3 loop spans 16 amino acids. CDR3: CATSRDRADYNSPLHF. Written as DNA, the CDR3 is TGTGCCACCAGCAGAGATAGGGCGGACTATAATTCACCCCTCCACTTT.

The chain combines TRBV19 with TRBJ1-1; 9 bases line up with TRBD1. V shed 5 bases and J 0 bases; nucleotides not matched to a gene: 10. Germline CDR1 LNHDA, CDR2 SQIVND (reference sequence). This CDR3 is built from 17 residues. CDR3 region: CASSSYPGQGLNTEAFF. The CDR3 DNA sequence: TGTGCCAGTAGTTCATATCCGGGACAGGGATTGAACACTGAAGCTTTCTTT.

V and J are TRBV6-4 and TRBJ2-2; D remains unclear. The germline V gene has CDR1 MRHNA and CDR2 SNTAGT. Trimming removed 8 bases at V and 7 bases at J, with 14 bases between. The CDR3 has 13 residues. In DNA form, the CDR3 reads TGTGCCAGCGTCGTAGGGCGGTTCGGGGAGCTGTTTTTT. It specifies CASVVGRFGELFF.

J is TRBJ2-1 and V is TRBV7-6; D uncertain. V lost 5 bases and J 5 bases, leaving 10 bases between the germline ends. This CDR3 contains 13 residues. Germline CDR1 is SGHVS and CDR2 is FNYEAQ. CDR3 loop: CASSPEQDNEQFF. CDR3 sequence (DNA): TGTGCCAGCAGCCCCGAGCAGGACAATGAGCAGTTCTTC.